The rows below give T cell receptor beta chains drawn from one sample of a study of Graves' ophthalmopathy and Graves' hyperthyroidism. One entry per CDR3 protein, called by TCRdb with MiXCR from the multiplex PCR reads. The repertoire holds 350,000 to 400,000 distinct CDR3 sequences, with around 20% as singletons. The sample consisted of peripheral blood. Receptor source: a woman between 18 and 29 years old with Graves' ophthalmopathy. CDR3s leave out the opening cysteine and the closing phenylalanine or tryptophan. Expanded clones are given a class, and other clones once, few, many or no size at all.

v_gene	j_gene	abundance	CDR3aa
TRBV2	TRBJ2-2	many	ASRQDTGELF
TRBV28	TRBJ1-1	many	ASSLYPGAQPQNTEAF
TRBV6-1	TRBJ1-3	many	ASSEATPAGGNSGNTIY
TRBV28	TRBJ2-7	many	ASSLVSGSYGVEQY
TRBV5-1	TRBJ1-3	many	ASSLERSGNTIY
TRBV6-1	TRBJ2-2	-	ATLGSGYTGELF
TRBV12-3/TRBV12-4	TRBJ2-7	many	ASSSPGAFYEQY
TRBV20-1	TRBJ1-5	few	SARTQGVGNQPQH
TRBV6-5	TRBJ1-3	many	ASSSLNTIY
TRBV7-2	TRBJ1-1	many	ASSFGRAPLNTEAF
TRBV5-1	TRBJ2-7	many	ASSSGGGRNYEQY
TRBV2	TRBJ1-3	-	ASSETTSSGNTIY
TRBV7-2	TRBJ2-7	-	ASRLEGEQY
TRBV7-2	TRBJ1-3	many	ASSIRASSGNTIY
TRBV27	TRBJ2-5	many	ASSLGKFGTQY
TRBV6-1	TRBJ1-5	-	ASSEGLLTSNQPQH
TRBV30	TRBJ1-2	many	AWSVQWGRPNYGYT
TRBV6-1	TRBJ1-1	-	ASSAGRAMNTEAF
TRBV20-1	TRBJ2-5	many	SAQGPTVDETQY
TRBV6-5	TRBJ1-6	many	ASSYSKGIGSPLH
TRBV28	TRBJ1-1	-	ASGADSYRAF
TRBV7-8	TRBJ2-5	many	ASTADRGSQETQY
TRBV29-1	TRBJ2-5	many	SVEWDRGETQY
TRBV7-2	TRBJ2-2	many	ASTQVGTSNTGELF
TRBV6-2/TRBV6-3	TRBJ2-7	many	ASSLIPTVETYEQY
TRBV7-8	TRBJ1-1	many	ASSVDRATNTEAF
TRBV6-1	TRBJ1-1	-	ASRPPRIKNTEAF
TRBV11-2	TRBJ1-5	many	ASSSILDQPQH
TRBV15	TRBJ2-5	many	ATSITGRTGETQY
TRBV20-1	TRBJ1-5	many	STGWFSNQPQH
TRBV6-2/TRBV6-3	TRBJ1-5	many	ASSYWGQGNQPQH
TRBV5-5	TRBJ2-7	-	ASSLSFGRQYEQY
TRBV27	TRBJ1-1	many	ATYRASNTEAF
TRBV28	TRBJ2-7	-	ASNPSGRRVYEQY
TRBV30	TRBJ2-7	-	ASSPGPGVGNEQY
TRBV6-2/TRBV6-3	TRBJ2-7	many	ASKATRQSSYEQY
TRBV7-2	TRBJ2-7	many	ASSLRGGPYEQY
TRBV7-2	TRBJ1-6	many	ASGGDSPPH
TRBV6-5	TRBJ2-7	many	ASSFLRQGDYEQY
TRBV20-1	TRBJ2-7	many	SATDRGRSYEQY
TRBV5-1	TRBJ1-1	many	ASSPTGTNTEAF
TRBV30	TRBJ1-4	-	AWSRQTGTHEKLF
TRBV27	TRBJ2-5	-	ASSPALAGVEAQY
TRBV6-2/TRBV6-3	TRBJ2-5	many	ASGRLAFGARETQY
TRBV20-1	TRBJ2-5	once	SARGTRGFETQY
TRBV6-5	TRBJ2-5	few	ASSYTFSGQETQY
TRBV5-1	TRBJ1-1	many	ASSPTGRLLEAF
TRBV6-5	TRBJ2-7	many	AGGHRGEQY